The source of this T cell receptor beta chain is a study of blood T cells in healthy people across ages. Whole-study results and caveats: With donor CMV status unknown, expanded clonotype changes were possibly confounded.

Primers used in a second PCR of about 6 to 12 cycles were a sample-barcoded 5' primer and a J-beta primer mix. TCRdb redid the calling of the 5' RACE reads with MiXCR, one entry per CDR3 protein. The sample records around 900,000 distinct CDR3 sequences, about 28% being singletons. Germline CDR1 is SGDLS and CDR2 is YYNGEE. The CDR3 is made up of 15 amino acids. V shed 3 bases, J shed 8 bases, and the junction held 10 bases outside the gene matches. A few counts support this clonotype. Its antigen is still unknown. The V call is TRBV9, the J call TRBJ2-1, with 8 bases matching TRBD1. Sequenced material: blood. The sequence came from a woman older than 75 in good health. CDR3 residues: CASSALGQVFHEQFF. CDR3 coding DNA: TGTGCCAGCAGCGCCCTGGGACAGGTTTTTCATGAGCAGTTCTTC.